This T cell receptor (beta chain) derives from a study of shared clonotypes between healthy human individuals (dated by TCRdb to about 2020). Context from the whole study: The cohort included three men and a couple of women between 18 and 49 years of age. For each donor, CD4 naive and CD4 memory were each given three plates, CD8 naive was given two plates, and CD8 memory was given one plate. The study deeply sequenced blood TCR repertoires of five healthy adults to estimate repertoire size and the extent of clonotype sharing between individuals. To increase sequencing depth and limit assay-specific biases, different laboratories used diverse techniques to prepare libraries and sequence TCR repertoires. Between about 0.8 and 9 billion PBMCs per donor were obtained by leukapheresis.

CD8 naive samples were CD45RO-negative cells positively selected for CCR7, giving a CD45RA+CCR7+ population that excluded TemRA cells. Healthy HIV-negative adults with no recently reported acute infections or vaccinations were included as donors. Only Caucasian adults living in Nashville, Tennessee, USA were represented among the donors. Blood was obtained by leukapheresis, after which PBMCs were separated by Ficoll-Histopaque density gradient centrifugation and cryopreserved in liquid nitrogen vapor phase. Analytical flow cytometry was used to check the purity and quantity of each magnetically sorted T cell population. Each sorted fraction had its genomic DNA isolated and then quantified by UV absorbance on a Nanodrop 2000c. What the work shows at the level of the full study, not this receptor alone: Based on pairwise subsampling, the degree of clonotype sharing among donors was expected to be affected by sequencing depth. Because the study included a small number of donors, the genetic and exposure-history diversity represented was limited. Compared with non-shared clonotypes, the clonotypes found in all four sorted-subset donors had higher generation probabilities. Naive subsets generally had larger estimated clonotype richness than memory subsets. When a few donors were compared, the shared fraction of clonotypes was about 5% for naive CD4, approximately 3.5% for naive CD8, 2.3% for memory CD4, and 0.35% to 0.5% for memory CD8. Even with the large sequencing depth, rarefaction of the sorted-subset datasets indicated that sequencing was incomplete. Sampling was restricted to blood, and TCR repertoires in tissues likely differ from the TCR repertoires found in blood.

This clone appeared a single time. The antigen this receptor binds is unknown. One base away there is no much larger clone; base qualities are not given. The sample carries other DNA sequences with the same CDR3. V and J are truncated by 0 bases and 4 bases respectively, leaving an intervening sequence of 10 bases. Per the germline V gene, SGHRS is the CDR1 and YFSETQ is the CDR2. Spanning cysteine to phenylalanine, the CDR3 consists of 14 amino acids. The read is trimmed to its CDR3 DNA, 42 bases read in frame from base 1. Using the deep immunoSEQ assay, TCR CDR3 regions were amplified from genomic DNA by multiplex PCR. Genomic DNA extracted from each cell subset was distributed evenly over all wells of several immunoSEQ 96-well plates, and each plate served as one replicate. For sorted subsets, each replicate PCR was loaded with roughly 190 ng genomic DNA, equivalent to 30,000 or so T cell genomes. Purified libraries were quantified with a Qubit 3.0 fluorometer, sized on a Bioanalyzer 2100, and re-quantified with the KAPA Library Quantification kit. Every immunoSEQ 96-well plate was sequenced on a separate single-read 150-cycle Illumina NextSeq 550 flow cell. As for how the authors treated the data: Because only junctional sequences without quality scores were contained in the immunoSEQ output, filtering matching that applied to full-length reads could not be performed. Sequences were annotated with PyIR, a Python wrapper for IgBLAST v1.9, using IMGT germline references to assign V/J genes and CDR3. Reads were filtered out if the reads had weak V/J assignments (E-value above 1e-6), no CDR3, stop codons, out-of-frame junctions, or ambiguous translated residues. V3J clonotypes were defined by identical inferred V gene, J gene, and CDR3 amino acid sequence. To compute the percentage overlap between repertoires, the number of shared unique clonotypes was divided by the size of the smaller repertoire. Repertoire richness was assessed with RTK rarefaction, the Chao1 estimator, and Recon v2.1 estimates of unobserved clonotypes. Generation probabilities were computed with OLGA for all TCRbeta clonotypes obtained by the gDNA method from several donors. Sourced from immuneACCESS, this table was stored by TCRdb with only in-frame sequences that have V and J called. A share of the clones is absent; for the studies checked, an unresolved V gene accounts for under half, and the remainder has no known explanation. D and trimming come from the DNA, and the V and J calls and clone size come from that table. In all, the sample holds about 2 million clones, and around 96% of those were seen once. The top ten clonotypes cover 0.9% to 1.3% of the sample.

The sequencing input was naive CD8+ T cells sorted from blood. Taken with the paper, the label for cell subset or site translates to: CD45RA+CCR7+. This TCR was sampled from a man younger than 30 in good health. Rearrangement joined TRBV5-1 to TRBJ2-5, with TRBD1 tentatively as D gene (7 bases match). Read as DNA, the sequence is TGCGCCAGCAGCTTGGGACAGGGAGGAGAGACCCAGTACTTC. This yields the protein CASSLGQGGETQYF.